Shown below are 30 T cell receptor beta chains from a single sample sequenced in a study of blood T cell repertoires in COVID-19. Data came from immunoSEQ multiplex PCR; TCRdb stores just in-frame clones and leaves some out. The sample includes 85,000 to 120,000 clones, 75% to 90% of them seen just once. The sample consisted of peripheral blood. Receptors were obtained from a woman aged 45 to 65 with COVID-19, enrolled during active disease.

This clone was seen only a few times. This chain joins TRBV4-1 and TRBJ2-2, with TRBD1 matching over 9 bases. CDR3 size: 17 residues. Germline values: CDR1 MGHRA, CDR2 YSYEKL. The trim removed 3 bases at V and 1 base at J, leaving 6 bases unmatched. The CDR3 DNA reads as TGCGCCAGCAGCCACTACCCGGGACAGGGGAACACCGGGGAGCTGTTTTTT. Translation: CASSHYPGQGNTGELFF.

The CDR3 region has the DNA TGTGCCAGCAGCTCACTCCGACTAGCGGGGGGCCTCAATGAGCAGTTCTTC. Translation gives CASSSLRLAGGLNEQFF. V gene TRBV13 combines with J gene TRBJ2-1, with 13 positions matching TRBD2. The CDR3 has 17 amino acids. Trimming at V came to 4 bases and at J to 6 bases, leaving 9 bases not matched to a gene. Germline V gives CDR1 PRHDT, CDR2 FYEKMQ (reference sequence).

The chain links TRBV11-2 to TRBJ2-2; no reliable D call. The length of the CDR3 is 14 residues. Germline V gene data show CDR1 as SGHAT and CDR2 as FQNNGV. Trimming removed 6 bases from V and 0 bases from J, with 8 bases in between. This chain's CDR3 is CASRFLANTGELFF. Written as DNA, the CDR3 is TGTGCCAGCAGGTTTCTAGCGAACACCGGGGAGCTGTTTTTT. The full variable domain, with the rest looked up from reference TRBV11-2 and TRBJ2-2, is EAGVAQSPRYKIIEKRQSVAFWCNPISGHATLYWYQQILGQGPKLLIQFQNNGVVDDSQLPKDRFSAERLKGVDSTLKIQPAKLEDSAVYLCASRFLANTGELFFGEGSRLTVL.

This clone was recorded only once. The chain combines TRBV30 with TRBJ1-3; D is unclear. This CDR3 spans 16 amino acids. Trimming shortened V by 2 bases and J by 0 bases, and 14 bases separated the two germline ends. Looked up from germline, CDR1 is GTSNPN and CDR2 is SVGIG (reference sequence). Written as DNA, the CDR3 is TGTGCCTGGAGTTCCCGAGCGGTTTACTCTGGAAACACCATATATTTT. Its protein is CAWSSRAVYSGNTIYF.

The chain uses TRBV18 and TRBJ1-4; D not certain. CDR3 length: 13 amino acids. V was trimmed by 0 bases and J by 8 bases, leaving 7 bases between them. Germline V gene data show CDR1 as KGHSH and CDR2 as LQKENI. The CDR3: CASSPPGSEKLFF. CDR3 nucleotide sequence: TGTGCCAGCTCACCACCCGGTTCGGAAAAACTGTTTTTT.

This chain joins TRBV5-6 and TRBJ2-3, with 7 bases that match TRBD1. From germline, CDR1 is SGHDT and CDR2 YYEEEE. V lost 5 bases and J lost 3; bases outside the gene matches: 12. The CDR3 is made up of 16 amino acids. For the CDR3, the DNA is TGTGCCAGCAGGCCATTCGCCCGGGACAGAACAGATACGCAGTATTTT. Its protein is CASRPFARDRTDTQYF.

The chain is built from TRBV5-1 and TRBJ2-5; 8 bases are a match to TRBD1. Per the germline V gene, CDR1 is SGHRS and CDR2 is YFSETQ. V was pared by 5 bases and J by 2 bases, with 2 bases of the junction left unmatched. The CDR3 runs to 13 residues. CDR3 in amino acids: CASRTGGQETQYF. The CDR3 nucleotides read TGCGCCAGCAGAACAGGGGGACAAGAGACCCAGTACTTC.

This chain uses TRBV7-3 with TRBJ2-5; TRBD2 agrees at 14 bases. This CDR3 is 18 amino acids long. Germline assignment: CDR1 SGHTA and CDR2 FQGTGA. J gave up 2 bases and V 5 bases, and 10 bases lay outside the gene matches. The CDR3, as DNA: TGTGCCAGCAGCCTAGGACTAGCGGGGGGACTATTTCAAGAGACCCAGTACTTC. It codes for CASSLGLAGGLFQETQYF.

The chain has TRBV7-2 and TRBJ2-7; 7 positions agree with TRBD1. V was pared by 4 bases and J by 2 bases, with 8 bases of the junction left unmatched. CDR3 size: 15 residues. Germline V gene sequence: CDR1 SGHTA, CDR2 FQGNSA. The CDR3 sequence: CASSSPGTAPYEQYF. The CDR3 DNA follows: TGTGCCAGCAGCTCCCCGGGGACAGCCCCCTACGAGCAGTACTTC.

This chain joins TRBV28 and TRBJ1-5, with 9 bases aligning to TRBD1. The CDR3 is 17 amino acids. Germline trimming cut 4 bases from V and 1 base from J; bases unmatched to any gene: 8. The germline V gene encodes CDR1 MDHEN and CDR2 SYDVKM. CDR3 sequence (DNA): TGTGCCAGCAGTTCGGGGACAGGGCTGGGAAGCAATCAGCCCCAGCATTTT. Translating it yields CASSSGTGLGSNQPQHF. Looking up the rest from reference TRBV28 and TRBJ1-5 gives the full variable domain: DVKVTQSSRYLVKRTGEKVFLECVQDMDHENMFWYRQDPGLGLRLIYFSYDVKMKEKGDIPEGYSVSREKKERFSLILESASTNQTSMYLCASSSGTGLGSNQPQHFGDGTRLSIL.

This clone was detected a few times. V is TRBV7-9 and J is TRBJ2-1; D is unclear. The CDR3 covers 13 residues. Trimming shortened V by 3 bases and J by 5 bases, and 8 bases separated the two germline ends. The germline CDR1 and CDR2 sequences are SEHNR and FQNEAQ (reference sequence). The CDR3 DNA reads TGTGCCAGCAGCTTGCCAGGAAACAATGAGCAGTTCTTC. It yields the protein CASSLPGNNEQFF.

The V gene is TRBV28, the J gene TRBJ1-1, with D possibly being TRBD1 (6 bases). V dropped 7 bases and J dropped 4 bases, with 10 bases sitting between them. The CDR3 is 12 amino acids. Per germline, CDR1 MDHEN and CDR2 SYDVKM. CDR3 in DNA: TGTGCCAGCACGGGGGGGCTCACTGAAGCTTTCTTT. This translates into CASTGGLTEAFF.

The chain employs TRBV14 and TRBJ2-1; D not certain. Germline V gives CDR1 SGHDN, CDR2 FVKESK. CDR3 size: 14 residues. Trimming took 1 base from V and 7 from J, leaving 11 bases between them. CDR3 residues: CASSQAGFGNEQFF. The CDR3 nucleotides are TGTGCCAGCAGCCAAGCCGGGTTTGGAAATGAGCAGTTCTTC.

The CDR3 protein is CASSLGVTGELFF. CDR3 bases: TGCGCCAGCAGCTTGGGAGTCACCGGGGAGCTGTTTTTT. This chain links TRBV5-1 with TRBJ2-2; D unresolved. This CDR3 comprises 13 residues. Germline values: CDR1 SGHRS, CDR2 YFSETQ. Trimming took 0 bases from V and 4 from J, leaving 4 bases between them.

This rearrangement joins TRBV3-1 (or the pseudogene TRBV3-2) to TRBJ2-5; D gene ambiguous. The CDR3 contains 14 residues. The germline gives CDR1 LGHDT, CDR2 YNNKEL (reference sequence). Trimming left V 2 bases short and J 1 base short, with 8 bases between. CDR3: CASSQSGSQETQYF. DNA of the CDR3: TGTGCCAGCAGCCAATCTGGCTCCCAAGAGACCCAGTACTTC.

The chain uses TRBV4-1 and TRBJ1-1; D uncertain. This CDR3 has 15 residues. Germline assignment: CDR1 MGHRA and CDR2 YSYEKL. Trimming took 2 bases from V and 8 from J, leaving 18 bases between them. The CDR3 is CASSQPTDDYIEAFF. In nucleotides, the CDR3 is TGCGCCAGCAGCCAACCGACGGATGACTACATAGAAGCTTTCTTT.

Here the CDR3 DNA reads TGCGCCAGCAGTCCAAGGACTAGCGGGGGGCCCACAGATACGCAGTATTTT. As protein: CASSPRTSGGPTDTQYF. V and J are TRBV10-1 and TRBJ2-3; 14 positions agree with TRBD2. V shed 5 bases, J shed 2 bases, and the junction held 6 bases outside the gene matches. CDR3 size: 17 residues. Germline V lookup: CDR1 WNHNN, CDR2 SYGVQD (reference sequence).

CDR3 loop: CASSLGGPGQGFHEQYF. The CDR3 DNA reads as TGTGCCAGCAGCTTAGGGGGTCCGGGACAGGGATTCCACGAGCAGTACTTC. The V call is TRBV7-9, the J call TRBJ2-7, with 9 positions matching TRBD1. Trimming cost V 1 base and J 5 bases; bases outside gene matches: 12. Germline-derived CDR1 and CDR2 are SEHNR and FQNEAQ (reference sequence). The CDR3 consists of 17 residues.

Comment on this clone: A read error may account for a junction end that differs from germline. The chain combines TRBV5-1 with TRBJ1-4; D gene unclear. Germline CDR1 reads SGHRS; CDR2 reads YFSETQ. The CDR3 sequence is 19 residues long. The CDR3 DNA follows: TGCGCCAGCAGCTTGGGTCCAGGATGGGGAGATACAACCAATGAAAAACTGTTTTTT. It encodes CASSLGPGWGDTTNEKLFF.

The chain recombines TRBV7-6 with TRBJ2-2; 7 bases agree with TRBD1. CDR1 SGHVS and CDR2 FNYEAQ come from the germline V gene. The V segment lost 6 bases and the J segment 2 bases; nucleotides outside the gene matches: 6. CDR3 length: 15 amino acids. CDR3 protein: CASSRTGDNTGELFF. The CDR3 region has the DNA TGTGCCAGCAGTCGAACAGGGGACAACACCGGGGAGCTGTTTTTT.

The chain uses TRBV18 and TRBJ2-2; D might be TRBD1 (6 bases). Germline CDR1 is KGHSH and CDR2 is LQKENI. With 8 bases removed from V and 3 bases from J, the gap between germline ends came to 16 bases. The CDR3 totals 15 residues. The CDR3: CASHQGLGDTGELFF. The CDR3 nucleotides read TGTGCCAGCCACCAGGGGCTAGGGGACACCGGGGAGCTGTTTTTT.

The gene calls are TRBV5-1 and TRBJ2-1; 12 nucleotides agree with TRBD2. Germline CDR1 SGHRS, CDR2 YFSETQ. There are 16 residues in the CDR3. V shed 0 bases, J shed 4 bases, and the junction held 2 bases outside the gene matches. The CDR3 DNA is TGCGCCAGCAGCTTGGCTAGCGGGGGGGCATACAATGAGCAGTTCTTC. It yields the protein CASSLASGGAYNEQFF.

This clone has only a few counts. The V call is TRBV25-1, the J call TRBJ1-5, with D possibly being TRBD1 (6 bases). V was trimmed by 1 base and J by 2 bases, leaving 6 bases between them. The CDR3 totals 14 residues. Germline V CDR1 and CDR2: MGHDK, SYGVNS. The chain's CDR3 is CASSESGGNQPQHF. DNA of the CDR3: TGTGCCAGCAGTGAATCAGGGGGCAATCAGCCCCAGCATTTT.

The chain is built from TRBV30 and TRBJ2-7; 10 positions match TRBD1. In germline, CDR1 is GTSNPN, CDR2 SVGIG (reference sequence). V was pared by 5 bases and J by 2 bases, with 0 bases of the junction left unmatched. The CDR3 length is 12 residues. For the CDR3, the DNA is TGTGCCTGGGGACAGGGGGCCTACGAGCAGTACTTC. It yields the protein CAWGQGAYEQYF.

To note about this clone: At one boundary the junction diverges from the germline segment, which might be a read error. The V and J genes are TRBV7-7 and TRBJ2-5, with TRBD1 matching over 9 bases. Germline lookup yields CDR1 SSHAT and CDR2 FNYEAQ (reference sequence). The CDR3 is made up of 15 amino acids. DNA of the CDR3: TGTGCTAGCAGCTCAGGACAGGGGAGGAAAGAGACCCAGTACTTC. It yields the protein CASSSGQGRKETQYF.

CDR3 DNA sequence: TGTGCCAGCAGCTTATCGGGTTATTCCTACAATGAGCAGTTCTTC. Amino acid sequence: CASSLSGYSYNEQFF. This rearrangement joins TRBV7-6 to TRBJ2-1; no definite D call. Germline V gene data show CDR1 as SGHVS and CDR2 as FNYEAQ. V was shortened by 2 bases and J by 1 base, with 9 bases between the two germline ends. CDR3 length: 15 amino acids.

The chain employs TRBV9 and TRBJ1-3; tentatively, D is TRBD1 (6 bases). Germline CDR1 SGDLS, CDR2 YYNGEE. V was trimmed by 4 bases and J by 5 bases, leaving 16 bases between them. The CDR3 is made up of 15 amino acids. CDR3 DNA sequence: TGTGCCAGCAGCTCCCGGGACAATCCCCGAAACACCATATATTTT. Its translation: CASSSRDNPRNTIYF. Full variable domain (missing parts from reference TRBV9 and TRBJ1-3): DSGVTQTPKHLITATGQRVTLRCSPRSGDLSVYWYQQSLDQGLQFLIQYYNGEERAKGNILERFSAQQFPDLHSELNLSSLELGDSALYFCASSSRDNPRNTIYFGEGSWLTVV.

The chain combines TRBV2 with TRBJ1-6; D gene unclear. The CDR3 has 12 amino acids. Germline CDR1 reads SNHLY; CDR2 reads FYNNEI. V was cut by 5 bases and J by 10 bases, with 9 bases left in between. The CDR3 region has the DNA TGTGCCAGCAGTCTAGAGGCCTCACCCCTCCACTTT. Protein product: CASSLEASPLHF.

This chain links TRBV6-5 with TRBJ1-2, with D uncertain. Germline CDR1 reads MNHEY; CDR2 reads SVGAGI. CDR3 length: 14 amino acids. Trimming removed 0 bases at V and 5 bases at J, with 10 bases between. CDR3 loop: CASSYSIGGYGYTF. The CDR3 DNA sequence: TGTGCCAGCAGTTACTCTATCGGAGGTTATGGCTACACCTTC.

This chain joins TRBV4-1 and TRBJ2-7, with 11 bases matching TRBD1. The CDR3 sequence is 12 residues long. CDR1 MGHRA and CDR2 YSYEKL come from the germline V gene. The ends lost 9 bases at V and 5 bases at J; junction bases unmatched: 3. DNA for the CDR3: TGCGCCAGTGGGACAGGGGGGGACGAGCAGTACTTC. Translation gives CASGTGGDEQYF.